This T cell receptor (beta chain) derives from a study of blood T cells in healthy people across ages. Study-level findings and limits: Strong correlation linked observed beta diversity and percent naive T cells.

The CDR3 length is 16 residues. Per the germline V gene, CDR1 is SGHRS and CDR2 is YFSETQ. The V and J ends lost 7 bases and 4 bases respectively, with 23 bases between them. A sample-barcoded 5' primer and a J-beta primer mix were used in a second PCR of roughly 7 to 11 cycles. TCRdb independently ran MiXCR on the 5' RACE reads; one entry per CDR3 protein. The sample carries about a million distinct CDR3 sequences, more than 30% recorded once. This clonotype has just a few counts. The antigen remains unidentified. This TCR came from a young man in good health. Sequencing used blood. The chain uses TRBV5-1 and TRBJ1-2; the D is unclear. CDR3 loop: CASREGLPGVSYGYTF. DNA of the CDR3: TGCGCCAGCCGGGAGGGTCTACCTGGGGTGAGCTATGGCTACACCTTC.